This passage covers 21 T cell receptor beta chains from one sample sequenced in a study of blood T cell repertoires in COVID-19. Libraries were prepared by immunoSEQ multiplex PCR; TCRdb keeps only in-frame clonotypes and omits some of them. The repertoire has over 90,000 clones, 90% of them found once; the top ten carry around 5%. Sample: peripheral blood. The receptors were sampled from a man in his fifties or sixties with acute or convalescent COVID-19.

The gene calls are TRBV2 and TRBJ2-7, with 12 bases that match TRBD2. The CDR3 has 15 residues. Germline assignment: CDR1 SNHLY and CDR2 FYNNEI. With V trimmed by 7 bases and J by 3 bases, 7 bases remained unmatched. DNA for the CDR3: TGTGCCAGCACCCTGACTAGCGGGAGCGTCTACGAGCAGTACTTC. Translation gives CASTLTSGSVYEQYF.

The chain employs TRBV5-1 and TRBJ2-3; D uncertain. The CDR3 length is 13 residues. Per germline, CDR1 SGHRS and CDR2 YFSETQ. Trimming removed 4 bases from V and 4 bases from J, with 10 bases in between. The CDR3 region is CASSPRVADTQYF. The CDR3 nucleotides read TGCGCCAGCAGCCCTCGAGTCGCAGATACGCAGTATTTT.

CDR3 amino acids: CASSVGLDYNEQFF. CDR3 DNA: TGTGCCAGCAGCGTAGGACTAGACTACAATGAGCAGTTCTTC. This rearrangement joins TRBV9 to TRBJ2-1, with D possibly matching TRBD2 (6 bases). The V gene's germline CDR1 is SGDLS and CDR2 YYNGEE. CDR3 length equals 14 residues. The germline V and J ends were trimmed by 0 bases and 3 bases, with 7 bases remaining between them.

The chain employs TRBV5-8 and TRBJ1-6; the D gene is possibly TRBD1 (5 bases). Deletions cut 7 bases from V and 9 bases from J, with 17 bases between. Germline CDR1 reads SGHTS; CDR2 reads YDEGEE. There are 14 residues in the CDR3. This chain's CDR3 is CASRSRDWGSPLHF. CDR3 bases: TGTGCCAGCCGGAGTCGGGACTGGGGTTCACCCCTCCACTTT.

CDR3 loop: CASSVEPQGAGEQYF. The CDR3 DNA follows: TGTGCCAGCAGCGTAGAACCACAGGGAGCGGGAGAGCAGTACTTC. The chain uses TRBV9 and TRBJ2-7; D perhaps matches TRBD2 (7 bases). The CDR3 has 15 amino acids. Germline CDR1 and CDR2: SGDLS and YYNGEE. The V and J ends lost 0 bases and 7 bases respectively, with 17 bases between them.

The rearrangement links TRBV6-5 to TRBJ1-6; 7 nucleotides agree with TRBD1. This CDR3 has 14 residues. The junction had 7 bases not matched to a gene; V was cut back by 4 bases and J by 10 bases. CDR1 MNHEY and CDR2 SVGAGI come from the germline V gene. The CDR3 region has the DNA TGTGCCAGCAGTTTACAGGGCAGGGGGTCACCCCTCCACTTT. It specifies CASSLQGRGSPLHF.

This clone was seen only once. This chain uses TRBV5-4 with TRBJ2-2; 10 bases are a match to TRBD1. Germline V lookup: CDR1 SGHNT, CDR2 YYREEE (reference sequence). V gave up 4 bases and J gave up 2 bases; unmatched junction bases: 8. The CDR3 has 17 amino acids. This chain's CDR3 is CASSRGRDRGNTGELFF. For the CDR3, the DNA is TGTGCCAGCAGCAGAGGCCGGGACAGGGGTAACACCGGGGAGCTGTTTTTT. The complete variable domain, with remaining parts taken from reference TRBV5-4 and TRBJ2-2, reads ETGVTQSPTHLIKTRGQQVTLRCSSQSGHNTVSWYQQALGQGPQFIFQYYREEENGRGNFPPRFSGLQFPNYSSELNVNALELDDSALYLCASSRGRDRGNTGELFFGEGSRLTVL.

The rearrangement links TRBV5-1 to TRBJ2-1; possible D gene TRBD2, 6 bases. The CDR3 extends over 16 amino acids. V lost 0 bases and J lost 5, with 15 bases in between. The germline V gene encodes CDR1 SGHRS and CDR2 YFSETQ. Written as DNA, the CDR3 is TGCGCCAGCAGCTTGGATATTTCGCGGGGCCACAATGAGCAGTTCTTC. Amino acids: CASSLDISRGHNEQFF. The complete variable domain, with remaining parts taken from reference TRBV5-1 and TRBJ2-1, reads KAGVTQTPRYLIKTRGQQVTLSCSPISGHRSVSWYQQTPGQGLQFLFEYFSETQRNKGNFPGRFSGRQFSNSRSEMNVSTLELGDSALYLCASSLDISRGHNEQFFGPGTRLTVL.

The rearrangement links TRBV4-3 to TRBJ2-3; D is perhaps TRBD2 (7 bases). Deletions cut 4 bases from V and 1 base from J, with 12 bases between. Germline V CDR1 and CDR2: LGHNA, YSLEER. This CDR3 has 15 amino acids. The DNA for the CDR3 is TGCGCCAGCAGCCTTGGGAGGGGGGGCACAGATACGCAGTATTTT. This gives the protein CASSLGRGGTDTQYF.

A single count supports this clone. The genes are TRBV4-1 and TRBJ2-3; possible D gene TRBD1, 5 bases. This CDR3 has 15 amino acids. V was clipped by 4 bases and J by 1 base, with 12 bases between them. The germline V gene has CDR1 MGHRA and CDR2 YSYEKL. The CDR3 here is CASSPKVGGTDTQYF. DNA for the CDR3: TGCGCCAGCAGCCCTAAAGTAGGGGGCACAGATACGCAGTATTTT.

This rearrangement joins TRBV5-1 to TRBJ1-2; D is unresolved. This CDR3 region has 14 residues. V was trimmed by 0 bases and J by 3 bases, leaving 9 bases between them. CDR1 and CDR2 (germline): SGHRS, YFSETQ. The CDR3 nucleotides are TGCGCCAGCAGCTTGGGCCTCGGGGACTATGGCTACACCTTC. This codes for CASSLGLGDYGYTF.

The rearrangement uses TRBV5-4 and TRBJ2-7; D gene uncertain. The germline V gene encodes CDR1 SGHNT and CDR2 YYREEE (reference sequence). The CDR3 is 13 residues long. The V gene lost 2 bases and the J gene lost 2 bases, with 8 bases spanning the gap. The CDR3 nucleotides read TGTGCCAGCAGCTTCGGCAGCGCCTACGAGCAGTACTTC. This translates into CASSFGSAYEQYF.

The chain combines TRBV7-2 with TRBJ1-2; 10 positions agree with TRBD1. The CDR3 totals 17 residues. Germline values: CDR1 SGHTA, CDR2 FQGNSA. The J segment lost 6 bases and the V segment lost 1 base, leaving 11 bases of the junction unmatched. For the CDR3, the DNA is TGTGCCAGCAGCTTAGAAGTCACTTCGACAGGGGGCGATGGCTACACCTTC. Its protein product is CASSLEVTSTGGDGYTF.

The rearrangement uses TRBV14 and TRBJ2-7, with D maybe TRBD1 (6 bases). Trimming shortened V by 2 bases and J by 2 bases, and 10 bases separated the two germline ends. The V gene's germline CDR1 is SGHDN and CDR2 FVKESK. This CDR3 comprises 14 residues. The CDR3 bases are TGTGCCAGCAGCCAACCGGACAGACCCTACGAGCAGTACTTC. Translating gives CASSQPDRPYEQYF.

The chain links TRBV30 to TRBJ2-5; 8 bases align to TRBD2. This CDR3 has 15 residues. The ends lost 2 bases at V and 5 bases at J; junction bases unmatched: 10. Germline CDR1 and CDR2: GTSNPN and SVGIG (reference sequence). The CDR3 spells CAWSPRSGSGETQYF. CDR3 nucleotides: TGTGCCTGGAGTCCAAGAAGCGGGAGCGGGGAGACCCAGTACTTC.

This chain links TRBV11-2 with TRBJ2-1; TRBD2 matches at 12 bases. This CDR3 contains 18 residues. J gave up 9 bases and V 3 bases, and 15 bases lay outside the gene matches. The germline gives CDR1 SGHAT, CDR2 FQNNGV. CDR3 region: CASSFLYGLAGSPFEQFF. CDR3 DNA sequence: TGTGCCAGCAGCTTTCTATACGGACTAGCGGGAAGTCCCTTTGAGCAGTTCTTC.

The V call is TRBV19, the J call TRBJ2-1, with 12 bases lining up with TRBD2. This CDR3 is 14 amino acids long. Trimming removed 7 bases from V and 5 bases from J; junction bases left unmatched: 3. The germline gives CDR1 LNHDA, CDR2 SQIVND (reference sequence). The CDR3 nucleotides read TGTGCCAGTAATAGACTAGCGGGAGACAATGAGCAGTTCTTC. Its protein product is CASNRLAGDNEQFF.

This sequence joins TRBV11-3 and TRBJ2-3, with D perhaps matching TRBD2 (6 bases). The length of the CDR3 is 15 residues. CDR1 SGHNT and CDR2 YENEEA come from the germline V gene. V dropped 1 base and J dropped 3 bases, with 11 bases sitting between them. This CDR3 is CASSLGPGRTDTQYF. In DNA form, the CDR3 reads TGTGCCAGCAGCTTAGGACCCGGGAGAACAGATACGCAGTATTTT.

The chain joins TRBV25-1 to TRBJ2-1; 7 bases are a match to TRBD2. The CDR3 loop spans 16 amino acids. V was pared by 7 bases and J by 8 bases, with 17 bases of the junction left unmatched. Germline V lookup: CDR1 MGHDK, CDR2 SYGVNS. Here the CDR3 DNA reads TGTGCCAGCAACCCAGGCGCGCGGGAGAATACGGATGAGCAGTTCTTC. Encoded protein: CASNPGARENTDEQFF. The full variable domain, completed using reference TRBV25-1 and TRBJ2-1, is EADIYQTPRYLVIGTGKKITLECSQTMGHDKMYWYQQDPGMELHLIHYSYGVNSTEKGDLSSESTVSRIRTEHFPLTLESARPSHTSQYLCASNPGARENTDEQFFGPGTRLTVL.

This clone was counted once. This rearrangement joins TRBV5-1 to TRBJ1-1; D call uncertain. The CDR3 contains 14 residues. Per germline, CDR1 SGHRS and CDR2 YFSETQ. The germline V and J ends were trimmed by 4 bases and 5 bases, with 15 bases remaining between them. The CDR3: CASSNTVVTTEAFF. The CDR3 nucleotides read TGCGCCAGCAGCAACACAGTCGTGACAACTGAAGCTTTCTTT.

V is TRBV7-2 and J is TRBJ2-1, with D maybe TRBD2 (5 bases). Germline assignment: CDR1 SGHTA and CDR2 FQGNSA. The CDR3 is made up of 16 amino acids. Trimming left V 1 base short and J 0 bases short, with 10 bases between. In DNA, the CDR3 is TGTGCCAGCAGCTTAGTAGGGAGTTACTCCTACAATGAGCAGTTCTTC. Translation: CASSLVGSYSYNEQFF.